This T cell receptor (beta chain) was sequenced in a study of shared T cell receptors in the human thymus. Sequenced by immunoSEQ multiplex PCR; TCRdb stores in-frame clones only, minus some. In the table there are some 700,000 clones, approximately 88% of which are singletons. The germline V gene encodes CDR1 KGHSH and CDR2 LQKENI. This CDR3 is built from 20 residues. V was pared by 3 bases and J by 4 bases, with 29 bases between. Separately, the same data were catalogued under a study of human thymus T cells. That work adds: Those donating were healthy Finnish infants in corrective surgery for congenital heart defects. Thymus pieces cut out during corrective heart surgery were the tissue that was used. What appeared biased in thymic and blood repertoires was the usage of V and J genes.

The sequence came from a boy under two years old with a congenital heart defect. The chain has TRBV18 and TRBJ2-3; TRBD2 might be the D (6 bases). Sequencing input: thymocytes. Here the CDR3 reads CASSPSQVAALSLGPDTQYF. The DNA of the CDR3 is TGTGCCAGCTCACCCTCACAGGTAGCGGCCCTCTCCCTGGGGCCAGATACGCAGTATTTT.